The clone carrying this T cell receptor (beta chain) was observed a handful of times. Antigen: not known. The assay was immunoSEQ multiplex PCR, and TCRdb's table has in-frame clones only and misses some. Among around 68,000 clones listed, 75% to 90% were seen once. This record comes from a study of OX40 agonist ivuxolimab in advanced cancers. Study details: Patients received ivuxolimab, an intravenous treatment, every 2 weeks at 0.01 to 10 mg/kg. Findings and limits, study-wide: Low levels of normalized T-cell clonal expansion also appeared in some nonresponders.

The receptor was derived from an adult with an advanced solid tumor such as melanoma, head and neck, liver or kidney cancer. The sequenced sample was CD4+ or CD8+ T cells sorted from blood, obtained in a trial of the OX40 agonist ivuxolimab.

The DNA of the CDR3 is TGCGCCAGCAGCACAAAGAGGGACGTCTACGAGCAGTACTTC. Translating gives CASSTKRDVYEQYF. The chain employs TRBV5-1 and TRBJ2-7, with D perhaps TRBD1 or TRBD2 (5 bases each). The V gene lost 4 bases and the J gene lost 3 bases, with 14 bases spanning the gap. Germline V gene data show CDR1 as SGHRS and CDR2 as YFSETQ. CDR3 length: 14 residues.